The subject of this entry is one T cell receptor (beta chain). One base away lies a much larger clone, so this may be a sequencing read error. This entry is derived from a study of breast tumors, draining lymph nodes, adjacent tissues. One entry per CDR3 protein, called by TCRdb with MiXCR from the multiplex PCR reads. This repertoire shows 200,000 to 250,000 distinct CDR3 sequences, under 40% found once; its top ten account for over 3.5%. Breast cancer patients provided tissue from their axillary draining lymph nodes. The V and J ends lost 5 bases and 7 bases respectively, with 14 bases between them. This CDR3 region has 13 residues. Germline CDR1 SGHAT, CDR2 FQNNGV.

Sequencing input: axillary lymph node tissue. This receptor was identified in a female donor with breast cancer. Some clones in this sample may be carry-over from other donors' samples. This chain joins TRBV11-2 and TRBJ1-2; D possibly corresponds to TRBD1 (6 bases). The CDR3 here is CASSNYRDSGYTF. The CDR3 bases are TGTGCCAGCAGCAACTACAGGGACTCTGGCTACACCTTC. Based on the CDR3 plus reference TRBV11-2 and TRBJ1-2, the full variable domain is EAGVAQSPRYKIIEKRQSVAFWCNPISGHATLYWYQQILGQGPKLLIQFQNNGVVDDSQLPKDRFSAERLKGVDSTLKIQPAKLEDSAVYLCASSNYRDSGYTFGSGTRLTVV.